These T cell receptor beta chains were read from a single sample in a study of cytotoxic CD8 clonotypes in ibrutinib-treated CLL. TCRdb's copy holds only in-frame clones and misses some; the assay was immunoSEQ multiplex PCR. Here the sample spans 250,000 to 350,000 clones, around 77% being singletons. Here the sequenced sample was PBMCs, taken at disease progression, from a patient treated with ibrutinib. These receptors were collected from a human donor with chronic lymphocytic leukemia. The CDR3 runs from the conserved cysteine through the conserved F or W. A D gene is named only where the DNA matches it firmly. Rows give clone size only sometimes, using once, few, many, or a class for an expanded clone.

CDR3 DNA: TGTGCCAGCAGCTTAGTTGGTAGCGGGAGATTCTACGAGCAGTACTTC
CDR3 protein: CASSLVGSGRFYEQYF
clone size: NA
J gene: TRBJ2-7
D gene: TRBD2
V gene: TRBV11-2

CDR3 DNA: TGCAGCGTTGGGCCTTGGGAGGAGACCCAGTACTTC
CDR3 protein: CSVGPWEETQYF
clone size: NA
J gene: TRBJ2-5
D gene: NA
V gene: TRBV29-1

CDR3 DNA: TGTGCCAGCAGCCCTTCACAGGGGAACTATGGCTACACCTTC
CDR3 protein: CASSPSQGNYGYTF
clone size: NA
J gene: TRBJ1-2
D gene: TRBD1
V gene: TRBV7-3

CDR3 DNA: TGTGCCAGCAGTGACCTACAGGGGGCGGGTGGCACCGGGGAGCTGTTTTTT
CDR3 protein: CASSDLQGAGGTGELFF
clone size: NA
J gene: TRBJ2-2
D gene: TRBD1
V gene: TRBV6-1

CDR3 DNA: TGCGCCAGCAGCTTGGACGGGTCCGCCGGCTACACCTTC
CDR3 protein: CASSLDGSAGYTF
clone size: NA
J gene: TRBJ1-2
D gene: NA
V gene: TRBV5-1

CDR3 DNA: TGCGCCAGCAGCCAAGAGTGGTACAGGGAGAACGAGCAGTACTTC
CDR3 protein: CASSQEWYRENEQYF
clone size: NA
J gene: TRBJ2-7
D gene: NA
V gene: TRBV4-1

CDR3 DNA: TGCAGCGTTGGATCGACAGGGTTCTCCTACAATGAGCAGTTCTTC
CDR3 protein: CSVGSTGFSYNEQFF
clone size: NA
J gene: TRBJ2-1
D gene: TRBD1
V gene: TRBV29-1

CDR3 DNA: TGTGCCAGCAGCCGGGACAGGGCCTACGAGCAGTACTTC
CDR3 protein: CASSRDRAYEQYF
clone size: few
J gene: TRBJ2-7
D gene: TRBD1
V gene: TRBV2

CDR3 DNA: TGTGCCAGCAGAGAAACCCAGGGTTTTCATTCACCCCTCCACTTT
CDR3 protein: CASRETQGFHSPLHF
clone size: NA
J gene: TRBJ1-6
D gene: NA
V gene: TRBV25-1

CDR3 DNA: TGCAGGGGAGGGGACAGGAGTGGCTACACCTTC
CDR3 protein: CRGGDRSGYTF
clone size: NA
J gene: TRBJ1-2
D gene: TRBD1
V gene: TRBV20-1

CDR3 DNA: TGTGCCAGTAGGGAGAAGGCCTATGGCTACACCTTC
CDR3 protein: CASREKAYGYTF
clone size: NA
J gene: TRBJ1-2
D gene: NA
V gene: TRBV19